Below are 28 T cell receptor beta chains sequenced from a single sample in a study of blood T cell repertoires in COVID-19. Data came from immunoSEQ multiplex PCR; TCRdb stores just in-frame clones and leaves some out. Altogether 200,000 to 300,000 clones are present, 70% to 90% being singletons, with the ten largest covering nearly 2%. Sequencing was done on a sample of peripheral blood. Every receptor here comes from a young man with active or convalescent COVID-19.

The chain employs TRBV7-2 and TRBJ2-2, with D possibly TRBD2 on 5 matching bases. From germline, CDR1 is SGHTA and CDR2 FQGNSA. The CDR3 runs 16 residues. Trimming stripped 5 bases from V and 1 base from J, with 14 bases between. CDR3 protein: CASSERTGLNTGELFF. The CDR3 DNA follows: TGTGCCAGCAGCGAAAGAACCGGACTGAACACCGGGGAGCTGTTTTTT.

CDR3 protein: CASSPLTGWAYGYTF. The DNA of the CDR3 is TGTGCCAGCAGTCCCTTGACAGGGTGGGCGTATGGCTACACCTTC. This rearrangement joins TRBV6-5 to TRBJ1-2, with TRBD1 matching 7 bases. The trim removed 5 bases at V and 5 bases at J, leaving 11 bases unmatched. The V gene's germline CDR1 is MNHEY and CDR2 SVGAGI. This CDR3 contains 15 residues.

The CDR3 DNA follows: TGCGCCAGCAGCCAAGAATCTAGGACAGGGGGCTCGCAGCAGTACTTC. As protein: CASSQESRTGGSQQYF. The chain employs TRBV4-3 and TRBJ2-7; 11 nucleotides line up with TRBD1. The V gene's germline CDR1 is LGHNA and CDR2 YSLEER. There are 16 residues in the CDR3. V lost 0 bases, J lost 8 bases, and 9 bases stayed unmatched.

The J gene is TRBJ1-5, the V gene TRBV9; D remains unclear. The CDR3 loop spans 11 amino acids. V lost 2 bases, J lost 7 bases, and 4 bases lay in between. Germline CDR1 and CDR2: SGDLS and YYNGEE. The CDR3 bases are TGTGCCAGCAGCGTTTTACAGCCCCAGCATTTT. It specifies CASSVLQPQHF. The variable domain in full, with the rest retrieved from reference TRBV9 and TRBJ1-5, is DSGVTQTPKHLITATGQRVTLRCSPRSGDLSVYWYQQSLDQGLQFLIQYYNGEERAKGNILERFSAQQFPDLHSELNLSSLELGDSALYFCASSVLQPQHFGDGTRLSIL.

The chain has TRBV7-8 and TRBJ1-3; D unresolved. CDR1 and CDR2 (germline): SGHVS, FQNEAQ. This CDR3 is built from 14 residues. The V and J ends lost 0 bases and 10 bases respectively, with 13 bases between them. The CDR3 DNA is TGTGCCAGCAGCTTAGCGGTAGGCGCCAGGACCATATATTTT. Translation: CASSLAVGARTIYF.

The chain combines TRBV11-2 with TRBJ1-2; no definite D call. The CDR3 contains 15 residues. CDR1 and CDR2 (germline): SGHAT, FQNNGV. V dropped 1 base and J dropped 4 bases, with 13 bases sitting between them. This chain's CDR3 is CASSLVAESFYGYTF. CDR3 nucleotides: TGTGCCAGCAGCTTAGTTGCCGAGTCTTTCTATGGCTACACCTTC.

This chain connects TRBV6-6 to TRBJ1-2, with 7 bases that match TRBD1. Unmatched junction bases numbered 2, after V lost 5 bases and J lost 2 bases. The CDR3 covers 13 residues. Germline V gene sequence: CDR1 MNHNY, CDR2 SVGAGI (reference sequence). DNA of the CDR3: TGTGCCAGCAGTCGACAGGGCAACTATGGCTACACCTTC. Encoded protein: CASSRQGNYGYTF.

The J gene is TRBJ2-3, the V gene TRBV6-2 or TRBV6-3, with 7 bases matching TRBD2. J lost 2 bases, V lost 6 bases, and 8 bases had no gene match. CDR3 length: 15 amino acids. The germline V gene encodes CDR1 MNHEY and CDR2 SVGEGT. The CDR3 DNA sequence: TGTGCCAGCAGCGAAAGCGGGGATACCACAGATACGCAGTATTTT. Translating it yields CASSESGDTTDTQYF.

The rearrangement uses TRBV5-8 and TRBJ2-7; 8 bases agree with TRBD2. CDR3 length: 19 residues. CDR1 SGHTS and CDR2 YDEGEE come from the germline V gene. With V trimmed by 0 bases and J by 0 bases, 14 bases remained unmatched. CDR3 loop: CASSLVVDRGGADSYEQYF. Here the CDR3 DNA reads TGTGCCAGCAGCTTGGTTGTGGATCGGGGGGGTGCGGACTCCTACGAGCAGTACTTC. Using reference TRBV5-8 and TRBJ2-7 for the parts outside the CDR3, the full variable domain is EAGVTQSPTHLIKTRGQQATLRCSPISGHTSVYWYQQALGLGLQFLLWYDEGEERNRGNFPPRFSGRQFPNYSSELNVNALELEDSALYLCASSLVVDRGGADSYEQYFGPGTRLTVT.

DNA for the CDR3: TGTGCCAGCAGTGACCGGGACAGAGACTACTATGGCTACACCTTC. The encoded protein is CASSDRDRDYYGYTF. This sequence joins TRBV25-1 and TRBJ1-2; 7 bases are a match to TRBD1. The CDR3 is 15 residues long. The germline CDR1 and CDR2 sequences are MGHDK and SYGVNS. Unmatched junction bases numbered 7, after V lost 3 bases and J lost 3 bases.

The V call is TRBV5-1, the J call TRBJ1-3; TRBD1 agrees at 8 bases. Per germline, CDR1 SGHRS and CDR2 YFSETQ. The CDR3 has 14 residues. Trimming removed 4 bases from V and 4 bases from J; junction bases left unmatched: 4. The chain's CDR3 is CASSTGQGGNTIYF. For the CDR3, the DNA is TGCGCCAGCAGCACAGGACAGGGCGGAAACACCATATATTTT.

The CDR3 reads CASSKFEWGTGDETQYF. In DNA form, the CDR3 reads TGTGCCAGCAGCAAATTCGAATGGGGGACAGGGGACGAGACCCAGTACTTC. The chain links TRBV21-1 to TRBJ2-5; the D call of TRBD1 is as the table states it, not checked on the DNA. TRBV21-1 is a recognized pseudogene. The length of the CDR3 is 17 residues.

V gene TRBV7-7 combines with J gene TRBJ2-3; TRBD1 matches at 9 bases. Germline CDR1 reads SSHAT; CDR2 reads FNYEAQ (reference sequence). Unmatched junction bases numbered 10, after V lost 5 bases and J lost 4 bases. This CDR3 spans 16 amino acids. The CDR3, as DNA: TGTGCCAGCAGCATGAGGACAGGGGCTTTAGCAGATACGCAGTATTTT. Translation gives CASSMRTGALADTQYF.

On this clone itself: The DNA is omitted, as the CDR3 cannot be located on it reliably, and the CDR3 follows TCRdb's listing. The gene calls are TRBV2 and TRBJ2-2; the listed D gene, TRBD1, was not tested against the DNA. The CDR3 is 15 amino acids long, termini counted. Germline V gives CDR1 SNHLY, CDR2 FYNNEI. CDR3 protein: CASILGTTNTGELFF.

The V gene is TRBV18, the J gene TRBJ2-1; D perhaps matches TRBD1 (5 bases). V shed 2 bases and J shed 5 bases, with 7 bases lying between them. Germline CDR1 KGHSH, CDR2 LQKENI. The CDR3 length is 13 residues. The CDR3 nucleotides are TGTGCCAGCTCACCAGCAGGGCACAATGAGCAGTTCTTC. The encoded protein is CASSPAGHNEQFF.

V gene TRBV19 combines with J gene TRBJ1-5; 9 bases line up with TRBD1. The CDR3 is 16 amino acids. V lost 1 base, J lost 5 bases, and 6 bases stayed unmatched. Germline V gene lookup returns CDR1 LNHDA and CDR2 SQIVND (reference sequence). CDR3 loop: CASSIVSGQGYQPQHF. In DNA, the CDR3 is TGTGCCAGTAGTATAGTGTCGGGACAGGGTTATCAGCCCCAGCATTTT.

In its sample, this clone was seen many times. The chain recombines TRBV7-6 with TRBJ2-1, with 14 positions matching TRBD2. There are 18 residues in the CDR3. J was trimmed by 0 bases and V by 5 bases; bases with no gene match: 6. Germline V gene data show CDR1 as SGHVS and CDR2 as FNYEAQ. CDR3 protein: CASSPGLAGGLSYNEQFF. In nucleotides, the CDR3 is TGTGCCAGCAGCCCAGGACTAGCGGGGGGCCTCTCCTACAATGAGCAGTTCTTC.

This chain connects TRBV6-5 to TRBJ2-1, with D tentatively TRBD2 (5 bases). The CDR3 spans 15 residues. CDR1 and CDR2 (germline): MNHEY, SVGAGI. Trimming removed 2 bases at V and 2 bases at J, with 10 bases between. The CDR3 spells CASSYEGVTYNEQFF. Written as DNA, the CDR3 is TGTGCCAGCAGTTACGAGGGAGTGACCTACAATGAGCAGTTCTTC.

The V gene is TRBV5-4, the J gene TRBJ1-2, with 7 positions matching TRBD1. The V gene end was trimmed by 1 base and the J gene end by 4 bases; junction bases not matched to a gene: 7. The germline V gene encodes CDR1 SGHNT and CDR2 YYREEE (reference sequence). The CDR3 is 15 residues long. CDR3 amino acids: CASSLRTGAPYGYTF. Written as DNA, the CDR3 is TGTGCCAGCAGCTTGAGAACAGGGGCCCCCTATGGCTACACCTTC.

The chain is built from TRBV20-1 and TRBJ1-2; D is unclear. In germline, CDR1 is DFQATT, CDR2 SNEGSKA (reference sequence). This CDR3 contains 13 residues. V was shortened by 3 bases and J by 0 bases, with 8 bases between the two germline ends. The CDR3 bases are TGCAGTGCTAGTCAGGACTCTAACTATGGCTACACCTTC. Translation: CSASQDSNYGYTF.

The V gene is TRBV18, the J gene TRBJ2-1, with a weak D call TRBD2 (5 bases). Trimming took 8 bases from V and 4 from J, leaving 12 bases between them. In germline, CDR1 is KGHSH, CDR2 LQKENI. This CDR3 contains 13 residues. The CDR3 DNA sequence: TGTGCCAGCAGCACCGGAGGTTACAATGAGCAGTTCTTC. It is translated as CASSTGGYNEQFF.

The chain is built from TRBV6-5 and TRBJ1-5; perhaps TRBD1 as D (6 bases). The V end lost 11 bases, the J end lost 4 bases, and 21 bases lay between the germline ends. In germline, CDR1 is MNHEY, CDR2 SVGAGI. This CDR3 region has 15 residues. This CDR3 reads CAVLNGGAGNQPQHF. The CDR3, as DNA: TGTGCCGTCCTTAACGGGGGGGCAGGAAATCAGCCCCAGCATTTT.

The V and J genes are TRBV4-1 and TRBJ2-7, with D perhaps matching TRBD1 (5 bases). The CDR3 totals 15 residues. CDR1 is MGHRA and CDR2 is YSYEKL in the germline V gene. Trimming shortened V by 0 bases and J by 3 bases, and 12 bases separated the two germline ends. CDR3 amino acids: CASSQEQRQYYEQYF. CDR3 in DNA: TGCGCCAGCAGCCAAGAGCAGCGACAGTACTACGAGCAGTACTTC.

This clone was recorded a few times. This chain links TRBV6-5 with TRBJ1-2; D is possibly TRBD1 (6 bases). The CDR3 length is 16 residues. The germline V gene has CDR1 MNHEY and CDR2 SVGAGI. Trimming took 0 bases from V and 2 from J, leaving 13 bases between them. The chain's CDR3 is CASSYSGQLGNYGYTF. Here the CDR3 DNA reads TGTGCCAGCAGTTACTCGGGACAATTGGGGAACTATGGCTACACCTTC.

The genes are TRBV6-6 and TRBJ1-4, with a tentative D call TRBD1 (6 bases). Deletions cut 11 bases from V and 3 bases from J, with 10 bases between. Germline V CDR1 and CDR2: MNHNY, SVGAGI (reference sequence). The CDR3 sequence is 12 residues long. The CDR3 region has the DNA TGTGCCGGCCGGACAGCTAATGAAAAACTGTTTTTT. This sequence encodes CAGRTANEKLFF.

This rearrangement joins TRBV6-5 to TRBJ2-1; TRBD1 matches 9 bases. Trimming cost V 3 bases and J 7 bases; bases outside gene matches: 7. This CDR3 spans 15 amino acids. Per the germline V gene, CDR1 is MNHEY and CDR2 is SVGAGI. The CDR3 sequence: CASSYQGTGLNEQFF. Written as DNA, the CDR3 is TGTGCCAGCAGTTATCAAGGGACAGGGTTGAATGAGCAGTTCTTC.

The chain employs TRBV7-6 and TRBJ1-5; 8 bases agree with TRBD1. Germline assignment: CDR1 SGHVS and CDR2 FNYEAQ. The CDR3 covers 15 residues. The ends lost 6 bases at V and 2 bases at J; junction bases unmatched: 6. The CDR3 region has the DNA TGTGCCAGCAGTAAAACAGGGGGAGGCAATCAGCCCCAGCATTTT. Translated, it gives CASSKTGGGNQPQHF.

The chain joins TRBV30 to TRBJ1-1; D remains unclear. V lost 5 bases, J lost 1 base, and 5 bases lay in between. The germline V gene has CDR1 GTSNPN and CDR2 SVGIG (reference sequence). This CDR3 is built from 11 residues. The CDR3 nucleotides read TGTGCCTGGCAACAGAACACTGAAGCTTTCTTT. This codes for CAWQQNTEAFF.